Given below is one T cell receptor beta chain in context. Its binding antigen is unknown. No base quality information exists; no much larger clone differs at one position. Reads for this sample came from an Illumina NovaSeq 6000. TCR cDNA was made using 5'RACE template switching, a step that added a universal primer site and unique molecular identifiers. Priming for cDNA synthesis came from both the TCR alpha and TCR beta constant segments. Library amplification used two PCR steps, and the second PCR step added sample barcodes and sequencing adapters. Libraries were sequenced on Illumina HiSeq 2500 (2x100 bp) or NovaSeq (2x150 bp). The authors' analysis ran thus. MIGEC handled demultiplexing of reads and collapsing into UMI consensus sequences, while MiXCR performed V(D)J alignment. Clonotypes responding to the vaccine were identified with edgeR on replicate PBMC samples, with the criteria of FDR below 0.01 and a log2 fold change above 5 up to day 15. CD4 or CD8 identity was assigned to each bulk clonotype according to whether the clonotype was present at higher abundance in the sequenced CD4 repertoire or the sequenced CD8 repertoire. Using fastp trimming at Q25 and MiXCR clonotype assembly, TCRdb reanalyzed the public sequencing data and kept in-frame beta chains. When rows share a CDR3 protein, they turn into one entry using the most common DNA and genes. In this record, the V and J calls reflect TCRdb's handling and not the investigators' own analysis. The sample table contains about 320,000 distinct CDR3 sequences; only one count was recorded for around 4.5% of them. Roughly a fifth of the sample belongs to the ten largest clones.

In light of the paper, this sample's treatment or condition label describes: live attenuated yellow fever vaccine strain. At every blood-draw timepoint, two biological replicates of bulk PBMCs were collected. PBMCs were isolated from peripheral blood using a standard Ficoll-Paque protocol. RNA was extracted with TriZol from bulk PBMCs, CD4 and CD8 fractions, and dextramer-positive and dextramer-negative fractions. These data come from a study of T cells after yellow fever vaccination (dated by TCRdb to between 2017 and 2020). Describing the broader study: The SMART-Seq v4 Ultra Low Input RNA kit was used to prepare libraries from fractions with low cell numbers. To follow T-cell clones before and after primary and booster YFV17D yellow fever vaccination, bulk TCR alpha and beta repertoires were sequenced over time. Two healthy male donors made up the cohort, one aged 18 to 29 years and the other aged 30 to 39 years. Bulk PBMC replicates and cell subsets were isolated from blood drawn at multiple timepoints before and after both primary and secondary immunization.

Overall study results and their limits: Compared with the primary T-cell response, the secondary T-cell response was faster but weaker, reaching its peak on day 5 rather than on day 15. Most clones expanded after primary vaccination (96% of CD4 and roughly 90% of CD8) were re-detected after the booster, suggesting that broad memory maintenance occurred. The study included only a couple of donors, which limits how far the findings can be generalized. FACS-sorted repertoires could contain abundant contaminating clonotypes from the bulk population, so computational filtering was required. A small share of clonotypes occurred in both CD4 and CD8 compartments, likely arising from convergent recombination.

CDR1 and CDR2 are drawn from the germline V gene: SGHRS, YFSETQ. From the cysteine up to the phenylalanine, the CDR3 has a length of 12 residues. The CDR3 DNA has 36 bases and is translated from base 1. V drops 7 bases and J drops 5 bases, leaving 12 bases in between. This TCR was sampled from a man aged 18 to 30 who received the YFV17D yellow fever vaccine. Source: PBMCs, taken 15 days after the yellow fever booster vaccination. The sequence is built from TRBV5-1 and TRBJ2-5; TRBD2 is perhaps the D gene, given 6 matching bases. The CDR3 sequence is CASRKAGETQYF. The DNA sequence is TGCGCCAGCCGGAAGGCGGGGGAGACCCAGTACTTC.